This TCR beta chain was observed in a study of T-cell reconstitution after alpha-beta-depleted transplantation in children. The CDR3 is 14 residues long. Trimming took off 7 bases at V and 6 bases at J, with 15 bases between the two ends. This clonotype occurred many times. TCRbeta library preparation incorporated unique molecular identifiers. In TCRdb, the PCR reads were re-called with MiXCR into one record per CDR3 protein. Found here are approximately 250,000 distinct CDR3 sequences, approximately 9.7% of them singletons; the top ten hold around 5%. The source was PBMCs from the stem cell graft donor, collected from the stem cell graft. The chain carries TRBV12-3 or TRBV12-4 and TRBJ1-4; D perhaps matches TRBD1 (5 bases). The source of this sequence is a human donor who donated a stem cell graft to a child with SCID. CDR3 sequence: CASILEGLDEKLFF. CDR3 DNA sequence: TGTGCCAGCATCCTAGAGGGGCTCGATGAAAAACTGTTTTTT.